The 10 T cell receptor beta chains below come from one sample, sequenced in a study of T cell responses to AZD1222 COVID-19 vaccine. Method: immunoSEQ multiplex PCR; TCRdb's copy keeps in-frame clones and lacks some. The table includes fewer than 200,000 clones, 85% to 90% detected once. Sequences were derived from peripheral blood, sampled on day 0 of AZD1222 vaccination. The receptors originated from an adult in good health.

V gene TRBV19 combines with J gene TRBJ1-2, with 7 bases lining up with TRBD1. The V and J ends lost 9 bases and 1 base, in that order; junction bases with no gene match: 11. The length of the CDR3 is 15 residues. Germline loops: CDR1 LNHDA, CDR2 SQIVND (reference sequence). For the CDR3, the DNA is TGTGCCAGCAGCGGGACAGTAAAAGTTAACTATGGCTACACCTTC. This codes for CASSGTVKVNYGYTF.

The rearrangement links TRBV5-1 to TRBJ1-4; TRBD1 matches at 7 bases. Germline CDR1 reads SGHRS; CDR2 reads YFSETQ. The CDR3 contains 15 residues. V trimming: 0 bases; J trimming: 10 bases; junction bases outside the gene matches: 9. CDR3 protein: CASSLGDENRGKLFF. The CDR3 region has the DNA TGCGCCAGCAGCTTGGGGGATGAAAACAGGGGAAAACTGTTTTTT.

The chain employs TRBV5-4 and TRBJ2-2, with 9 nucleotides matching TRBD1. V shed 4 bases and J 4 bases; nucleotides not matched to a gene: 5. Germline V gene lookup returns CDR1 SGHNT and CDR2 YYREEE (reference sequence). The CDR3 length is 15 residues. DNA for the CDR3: TGTGCCAGCAGCCGGGACAGGGTTTCCACCGGGGAGCTGTTTTTT. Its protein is CASSRDRVSTGELFF.

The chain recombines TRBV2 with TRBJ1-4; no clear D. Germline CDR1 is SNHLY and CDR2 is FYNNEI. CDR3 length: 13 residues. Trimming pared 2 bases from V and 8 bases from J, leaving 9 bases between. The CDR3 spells CASSESPREKLFF. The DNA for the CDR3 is TGTGCCAGCAGTGAATCTCCGCGGGAAAAACTGTTTTTT.

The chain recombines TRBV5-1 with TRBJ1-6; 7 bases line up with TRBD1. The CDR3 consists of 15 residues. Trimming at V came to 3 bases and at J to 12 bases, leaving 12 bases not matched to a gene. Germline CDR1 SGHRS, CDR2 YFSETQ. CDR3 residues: CASSSGGVNSVPLHF. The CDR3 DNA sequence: TGCGCCAGCAGCTCAGGGGGGGTGAATAGTGTACCCCTCCACTTT. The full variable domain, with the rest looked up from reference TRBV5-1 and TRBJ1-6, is KAGVTQTPRYLIKTRGQQVTLSCSPISGHRSVSWYQQTPGQGLQFLFEYFSETQRNKGNFPGRFSGRQFSNSRSEMNVSTLELGDSALYLCASSSGGVNSVPLHFGNGTRLTVT.

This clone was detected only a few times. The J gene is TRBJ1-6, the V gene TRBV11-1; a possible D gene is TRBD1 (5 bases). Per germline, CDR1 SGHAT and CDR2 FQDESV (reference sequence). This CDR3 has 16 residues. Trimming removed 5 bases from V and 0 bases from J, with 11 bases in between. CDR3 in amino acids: CASSTHRTSYNSPLHF. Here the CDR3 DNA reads TGTGCCAGCAGCACCCACAGGACCTCCTATAATTCACCCCTCCACTTT.

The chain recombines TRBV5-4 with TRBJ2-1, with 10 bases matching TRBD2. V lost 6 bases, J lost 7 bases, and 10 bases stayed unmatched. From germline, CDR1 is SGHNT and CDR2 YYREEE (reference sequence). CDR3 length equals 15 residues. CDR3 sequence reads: CASNRPSGSFNEQFF. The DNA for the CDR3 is TGTGCCAGCAACCGACCTAGCGGGAGTTTTAATGAGCAGTTCTTC.

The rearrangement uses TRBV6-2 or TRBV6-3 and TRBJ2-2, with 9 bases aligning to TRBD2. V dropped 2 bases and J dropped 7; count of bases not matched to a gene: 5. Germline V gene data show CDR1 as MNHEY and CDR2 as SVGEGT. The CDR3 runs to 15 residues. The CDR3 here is CASSYGGRVNGELFF. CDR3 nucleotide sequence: TGTGCCAGCAGTTACGGCGGGAGGGTGAACGGGGAGCTGTTTTTT.

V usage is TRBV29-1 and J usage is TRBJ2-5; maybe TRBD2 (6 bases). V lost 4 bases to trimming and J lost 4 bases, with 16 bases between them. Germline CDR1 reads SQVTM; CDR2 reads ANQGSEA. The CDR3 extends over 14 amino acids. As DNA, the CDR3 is TGCAGCGTTGGAGGTGGTTTCGGGGGAGAGACCCAGTACTTC. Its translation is CSVGGGFGGETQYF.

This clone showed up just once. CDR3 in DNA: TGTGCCAGCAGTGAAGCAGCCGGGATATATTTT. It yields the protein CASSEAAGIYF. The chain carries TRBV6-1 and TRBJ1-3, with D hard to call. V was clipped by 0 bases and J by 13 bases, with 7 bases between them. This CDR3 region has 11 residues. Germline CDR1 reads MNHNS; CDR2 reads SASEGT.